Presented here are 10 T cell receptor beta chains from one specimen sequenced in a study of regulatory T cells in long-lasting Graves disease. The authors built TCR beta libraries using iRepertoire HTBI primers and Arm-PCR of CDR3 regions. TCRdb reprocessed the multiplex PCR reads with MiXCR, giving one entry per CDR3 protein. In the table there are about 470,000 distinct CDR3 sequences, about 20% of which are singletons. Time point noted: persistent/refractory GD, antithyroid drugs over 5 years with positive TRAb. The TCR library was prepared using RNA isolated from PBMCs. This specimen consisted of peripheral blood mononuclear cells (PBMCs), obtained when the disease was refractory, from a patient treated with antithyroid drugs. These receptors all come from a female donor with Graves disease.

Remarks on this clonotype: With a much larger clone just one base away, this may be a read error. The J gene is TRBJ2-7, the V gene TRBV6-1; TRBD2 is a possible D gene (6 bases). CDR3 length: 13 amino acids. The germline CDR1 and CDR2 sequences are MNHNS and SASEGT. The CDR3 DNA reads TGTGCCAGCGCTGGCGGGAACTACTACGAGCAGCACTTC. It yields the protein CASAGGNYYEQHF.

This clonotype was observed a handful of times. CDR3 sequence reads: CASSQTRTGLSYEQYF. The CDR3 nucleotides read TGTGCCAGCAGTCAGACCCGGACAGGATTATCCTACGAGCAGTACTTC. The J gene is TRBJ2-7, the V gene TRBV6-2 or TRBV6-3, with 7 bases lining up with TRBD1. V dropped 5 bases and J dropped 1; count of bases not matched to a gene: 11. Germline values: CDR1 MNHEY, CDR2 SVGEGT. This CDR3 is built from 16 residues.

This clonotype appeared many times. The J gene is TRBJ2-5, the V gene TRBV10-3, with 9 bases lining up with TRBD1. CDR3 length: 12 amino acids. Germline assignment: CDR1 ENHRY and CDR2 SYGVKD. The J segment lost 5 bases and the V segment lost 5 bases, leaving 0 bases of the junction unmatched. CDR3 sequence: CAISTGGETQYF. DNA for the CDR3: TGTGCCATCAGTACAGGGGGCGAGACCCAGTACTTC.

This rearrangement joins TRBV19 to TRBJ1-5, with a possible D match to TRBD1 (6 bases). Germline values: CDR1 LNHDA, CDR2 SQIVND (reference sequence). CDR3 length: 14 amino acids. Trimming shortened V by 6 bases and J by 9 bases, and 18 bases separated the two germline ends. In DNA, the CDR3 is TGTGCCAGTAGCCCTAACAGGGTGATCGGGCCCCAGCATTTT. Its protein is CASSPNRVIGPQHF. Based on the CDR3 plus reference TRBV19 and TRBJ1-5, the full variable domain is DGGITQSPKYLFRKEGQNVTLSCEQNLNHDAMYWYRQDPGQGLRLIYYSQIVNDFQKGDIAEGYSVSREKKESFPLTVTSAQKNPTAFYLCASSPNRVIGPQHFGDGTRLSIL.

In this sample, this clonotype turned up a few times. A junction boundary mismatches the germline segment, possibly from a read error. The chain employs TRBV11-2 and TRBJ2-7; D is uncertain. CDR1 and CDR2 (germline): SGHAT, FQNNGV. This CDR3 has 12 amino acids. As DNA, the CDR3 is TGTGCCAGCAGCCCTCCCGGCGGCGAGCAGCACTTC. Its translation: CASSPPGGEQHF.

The sample holds many counts of this clonotype. The gene calls are TRBV6-1 and TRBJ1-2; weak D call: TRBD1 (5 bases). The CDR3 is 18 residues long. Germline CDR1 and CDR2: MNHNS and SASEGT. V was clipped by 4 bases and J by 4 bases, with 25 bases between them. CDR3 residues: CASSVGVRGRLLSYGYTF. The CDR3, as DNA: TGTGCCAGCAGTGTCGGTGTAAGGGGCCGCCTACTGTCCTATGGCTACACCTTC.

This clonotype was recorded only once. Possible read error: a much larger clone is one base away. The rearrangement links TRBV3-1 to TRBJ2-2, with TRBD1 as a possible D gene (6 bases). The CDR3 is 15 amino acids. The germline CDR1 and CDR2 sequences are LGHDT and YNNKEL (reference sequence). This CDR3 reads CASGQGHANTGELFF. The CDR3 bases are TGTGCCAGCGGCCAGGGACACGCGAACACCGGGGAGCTGTTTTTT.

Remarks on this clonotype: With only one base between it and a far larger clone, this is likely a read error. The V call is TRBV7-6, the J call TRBJ2-7; D ambiguous. The length of the CDR3 is 14 residues. The V end lost 1 base, the J end lost 3 bases, and 10 bases lay between the germline ends. Germline lookup yields CDR1 SGHVS and CDR2 FNYEAQ. The CDR3 sequence is CASSLGQELYEQYF. In DNA, the CDR3 is TGTGCCAGCAGCTTAGGGCAGGAACTCTACGAGCAGTACTTC.

This clonotype was recorded many times. The CDR3 DNA reads as TGCGCCAGCAGCCATCGGGGACAGGGAGTCACTGAAGCTTTCTTT. Its protein product is CASSHRGQGVTEAFF. The genes are TRBV5-1 and TRBJ1-1; TRBD1 agrees at 9 bases. CDR3 length: 15 amino acids. Germline trimming cut 4 bases from V and 4 bases from J; bases unmatched to any gene: 8. Per the germline V gene, CDR1 is SGHRS and CDR2 is YFSETQ.

In the case of this clonotype: One end of the junction is discordant with germline, which a read error may explain. This chain links TRBV7-7 with TRBJ2-2; the D gene is possibly TRBD1 (6 bases). The CDR3 is made up of 16 amino acids. From germline, CDR1 is SSHAT and CDR2 FNYEAQ (reference sequence). The CDR3 coding sequence is TGTGCTAGCAGCCCAACCCACAGGGCCAACACCGGGGAGCTGTTTTTT. This codes for CASSPTHRANTGELFF.